The present T cell receptor beta chain was sequenced within a study of shared clonotypes between healthy human individuals (dated by TCRdb to 2019 to 2021). Describing the broader study: A couple of women and a few men aged 18 to 49 years were included in the cohort. Per donor, three plates each were used for CD4 naive and CD4 memory, two for CD8 naive, and one for CD8 memory. To estimate repertoire size and how much clonotypes are shared between individuals, the study performed deep sequencing of blood TCR repertoires from a handful of healthy adults. To increase sequencing depth and limit assay-specific biases, different laboratories used diverse techniques to prepare libraries and sequence TCR repertoires. Each donor's leukapheresis produced roughly between roughly 0.9 and 8.9 billion PBMCs.

Using the deep immunoSEQ assay, TCR CDR3 regions were amplified from genomic DNA by multiplex PCR. Extracted genomic DNA from each cell subset was spread evenly across all wells of several immunoSEQ 96-well plates, with each plate serving as a replicate. For sorted subsets, each replicate PCR was loaded with approximately 200 ng genomic DNA, equivalent to roughly 30,000 T cell genomes. The purified libraries were quantified using a Qubit 3.0 fluorometer, sized with a Bioanalyzer 2100, and then quantified again using the KAPA Library Quantification kit. Every immunoSEQ 96-well plate was sequenced on a dedicated single-read 150-cycle Illumina NextSeq 550 flow cell. In the original analysis: The immunoSEQ output contained only junctional sequences without quality scores, so filtering could not match that applied to full-length reads. To assign V/J genes and CDR3, sequences were annotated against IMGT germline references using PyIR, a Python wrapper for IgBLAST v1.9. Reads were removed for weak V/J assignments (E-value above 1e-6), missing CDR3, stop codons, out-of-frame junctions, or ambiguous translated residues. V3J clonotypes were defined by identical inferred V gene, J gene, and CDR3 amino acid sequence. Percentage overlap between repertoires was computed as shared unique clonotypes divided by the size of the smaller repertoire. Richness of each repertoire was evaluated using RTK rarefaction, the Chao1 estimator, and Recon v2.1 estimates of unobserved clonotypes. Generation probabilities for all TCRbeta clonotypes obtained by the gDNA method from several donors were computed using OLGA. Imported from immuneACCESS, the table was reduced by TCRdb to in-frame sequences with V and J called. These copies leave out some clones; in studies compared against another copy, an unresolved V gene accounts for under half, and the cause of the remainder is not known. For V, J and clone size, that table is used; D and trimming come from the DNA. This sample gives about 2.4 million clones in total; approximately 93% of them show up just once. The ten largest account for about 0.34% of the sample.

The CDR3 goes from the cysteine to the phenylalanine over 16 residues. The only DNA kept is the CDR3, 48 bases in frame from the first base. In the germline V gene, CDR1 corresponds to SGHRS and CDR2 to YFSETQ. V is reduced by 2 bases and J by 0 bases, leaving a spacing of 12 bases between them. The donors were healthy, HIV-negative adults who had no recently reported acute infections or vaccinations. All donors were Caucasian adults living in Nashville, Tennessee, USA. CD4+ T cells were enriched by magnetic negative selection; naive cells were then positively selected on CD45RA, and the negative fraction formed the memory subset. Blood was obtained by leukapheresis, after which PBMCs were separated by Ficoll-Histopaque density gradient centrifugation and cryopreserved in liquid nitrogen vapor phase. Analytical flow cytometry was used to check the purity and quantity of each magnetically sorted T cell population. Each sorted fraction had its genomic DNA isolated and then quantified by UV absorbance on a Nanodrop 2000c.

The research as a whole found: Even with the large sequencing depth, rarefaction of the sorted-subset datasets indicated that sequencing was incomplete. Pairwise subsampling indicated that sequencing depth was expected to affect the degree of clonotype sharing among donors. Sharing across a handful of donors was observed for 4.5% to 6.5% of naive CD4, under 4% of naive CD8, 2.3% of memory CD4, and around 0.42% of memory CD8 clonotypes. Sampling was restricted to blood, and TCR repertoires in tissues likely differ from the TCR repertoires found in blood. Higher generation probabilities were observed for clonotypes shared by all four sorted-subset donors than for non-shared clonotypes. The genetic and exposure-history diversity represented was limited by the small number of donors. Estimated clonotype richness was generally larger for naive than for memory subsets.

Of note for this clone: The antigen it recognizes is unknown. No much larger clonotype is one base removed from it; base qualities were not supplied.

Sequenced input: naive CD4+ T cells from PBMCs. The cell subset or site label, as the study defines it: CD45RA+ positively selected. This chain is built from TRBV5-1 and TRBJ2-1, with TRBD2 as a weak D call on 5 bases. The source of this sequence is a man aged 18-30 years in good health. Some clones in this sample may be carry-over from other donors' samples. The CDR3 amino acid sequence is: CASSLLGMSSYNEQFF. In nucleotide form, the sequence is TGCGCCAGCAGCTTACTCGGGATGAGCTCCTACAATGAGCAGTTCTTC.